Listed below are T cell receptor beta chains from one sample, sequenced in a study of response to subunit inactivated influenza vaccine. A single record per CDR3 protein comes from TCRdb applying MiXCR to the RT-PCR reads. The sample includes approximately 490,000 distinct CDR3 sequences, 6.5% to 8% of them seen just once. The sample was PBMCs from blood, taken around 25 months after vaccination. The receptors here all came from a man in his fifties or sixties who received an inactivated influenza vaccine. CDR3s include the opening cysteine and the closing phenylalanine or tryptophan. Each record gives: V gene, clone size, D gene, J gene, CDR3 length, CDR3 DNA, CDR3 protein. A D gene is named only where the DNA matches it firmly. For some rows the clone size is stated as once, few or many, or as a class when expanded; others skip it.

TRBV20-1,.,.,TRBJ1-5,14,TGCAGTGCTAGTATGGGGCAGCCTAATCAGCCCCAGCATTTT,CSASMGQPNQPQHF
TRBV18,.,TRBD1,TRBJ2-5,16,TGTGCCAGCTCACCAGGGACAGGGAGTCGAGTAGAGACCCAGTACTTC,CASSPGTGSRVETQYF
TRBV4-2,.,.,TRBJ1-5,15,TGTGCCAGCAGCCCGGGGTCAGTAGGCAATCAGCCCCAGCATTTT,CASSPGSVGNQPQHF
TRBV3-1,many,.,TRBJ2-1,12,TGTGCCAGCAGCCAGGGGGTAAATGAGCAGTTCTTC,CASSQGVNEQFF
TRBV7-2,.,.,TRBJ2-7,14,TGTGCCAGCAGCTTAGGGCCAGCGGGTTACGAGCAGTACTTC,CASSLGPAGYEQYF
TRBV6-2/TRBV6-3,many,.,TRBJ2-3,14,TGTGCCAGCAGTTACTCGATATTTGCAGATACGCAGTATTTT,CASSYSIFADTQYF
TRBV5-1,many,.,TRBJ2-1,11,TGCGCCAGCAGCGCTGAGAATGAGCAGTTCTTC,CASSAENEQFF
TRBV9,.,.,TRBJ2-7,14,TGTGCCAGCAGCCCACCGACGGGACGCGCCGTTTTGTACTTC,CASSPPTGRAVLYF
TRBV12-3/TRBV12-4,many,TRBD1,TRBJ2-3,16,TGTGCCAGCAGCCTGGCGCGGCAGGGGGCGACAGATACGCAGTATTTT,CASSLARQGATDTQYF
TRBV6-2/TRBV6-3,many,.,TRBJ2-1,15,TGTGCCAGCAGTCTCCCTACTTTCTCCTACAATGAGCAGTTCTTC,CASSLPTFSYNEQFF
TRBV9,few,.,TRBJ2-1,15,TGTGCCAGCAGCGTATTGGTCGGCGGCAACAATGAGCAGTTCTTC,CASSVLVGGNNEQFF
TRBV12-3/TRBV12-4,.,TRBD1,TRBJ1-5,16,TGTGCCAGCAGTTTATCTCCAGGGGGAAGCAATCAGCCCCAGCATTTT,CASSLSPGGSNQPQHF
TRBV4-2,few,.,TRBJ1-1,13,TGTGCCAGCAGCCAAGATAAACGTACTGAAGCTTTCTTT,CASSQDKRTEAFF
TRBV7-2,.,.,TRBJ1-6,13,TGTGCCAGCAGCTTATCAGGGAGTTCACCCCTCCACTTT,CASSLSGSSPLHF
TRBV5-1,.,.,TRBJ2-3,15,TGCGCCAGCAGCTTGGCCCGAACGACAGTAGATACGCAGTATTTT,CASSLARTTVDTQYF